The entry below gives a single T cell receptor (beta chain) sequence along with its context. Antigen unknown. Sequenced by immunoSEQ multiplex PCR; TCRdb stores in-frame clones only, minus some. The repertoire holds over 45,000 clones, with less than 95% as singletons. The entry originates in a study of T cell therapy after organ transplantation. Study observations and caveats: Lower pretherapy CD8 clonality went with larger post-therapy fold change.

Trimming took 5 bases from V and 4 from J; bases not matched to a gene: 4. CDR1 SGHAT and CDR2 FQNNGV come from the germline V gene. The CDR3 runs 14 residues. The sequence was obtained from a human patient who had received a solid organ transplant and had CMV disease. This chain connects TRBV11-2 to TRBJ1-4; TRBD1 matches at 7 bases. Sample: CD8+ T cells from blood, taken before autologous CMV-specific T cell therapy. CDR3 DNA sequence: TGTGCCAGCAGCACCGGGACAGTTAATGAAAAACTGTTTTTT. Encoded protein: CASSTGTVNEKLFF.